This TCR beta chain was recorded in a study of beta chain features in type 1 diabetes. About the research overall: Examination of sorted cells across all samples involved over 85,000,000 cells.

This clone was recorded many times. Expressed TCRB transcripts were sequenced, since all the RNA that had been isolated was reverse transcribed. Generated by immunoSEQ multiplex PCR, the TCRdb table keeps only in-frame clones and is missing some. The table lists about 320,000 clones, 14% of them singletons, with approximately 6.7% in the top ten. CDR3 size: 11 residues. V lost 2 bases, J lost 8 bases, and 5 bases lay in between. Germline CDR1 KGHSH, CDR2 LQKENI. A single heparinised blood sample, averaging about 100 mL, was obtained per donor. Sequencing was done on a sample of central memory CD4+ T cells from blood. The chain links TRBV18 to TRBJ2-3; D is possibly TRBD1 or TRBD2 (5 bases each). This receptor was taken from a man aged 25 to 40 in good health. The DNA for the CDR3 is TGTGCCAGCTCACCAGGGGGTACGCAGTATTTT. As protein: CASSPGGTQYF.